These T cell receptor beta chains were read from a single sample in a study of Graves' ophthalmopathy and Graves' hyperthyroidism. Via MiXCR, TCRdb re-called the multiplex PCR reads, giving one row per CDR3 protein. This table has roughly 500,000 distinct CDR3 sequences, about an eighth appearing once. Sequencing was performed on blood. The receptors stem from a woman aged 30 to 39 with Graves' ophthalmopathy. Both conserved end residues are part of each CDR3. A D gene is named only where the DNA matches it firmly. For some rows the clone size is stated as once, few or many, or as a class when expanded; others skip it.

j_call | v_call | d_call | clone_size | cdr3_nt | cdr3_aa
TRBJ2-7 | TRBV20-1 | - | many | TGCAGTGCTAACCGTTGGGAGTACGAGGCTAGGCAGTACTTC | CSANRWEYEARQYF
TRBJ1-5 | TRBV27 | - | - | TGTGCCAGCAGTTTAAGGCCCCGAAATCAGCCCCAGCATTTT | CASSLRPRNQPQHF
TRBJ1-6 | TRBV28 | - | many | TGTGCCAGCAGTCCTTCCGGGCAGGGGCGGAATTCACCCCTCCACTTT | CASSPSGQGRNSPLHF
TRBJ1-1 | TRBV7-8 | - | many | TGTGCCAGCACGGAGGTTCGATTATCTCTGGGGACTGAAGCTTTCTTT | CASTEVRLSLGTEAFF
TRBJ1-2 | TRBV29-1 | - | - | TGCGGGGGGACGAGGGATCGGTATGGCTACACCTTC | CGGTRDRYGYTF
TRBJ1-5 | TRBV6-1 | TRBD1 | - | TGTGCCAGCAGTGAAGCTTCAGGGGGGTTTCAGCCCCAGCATTTT | CASSEASGGFQPQHF
TRBJ2-5 | TRBV3-1 | - | many | TGTGCCAGCAGCAGACCAGGGGTTACGGAGACCCAGTACTTC | CASSRPGVTETQYF
TRBJ1-2 | TRBV4-1 | - | many | TGCGCCAGCAGCCAAGGAAGTAGGGGGGGAACGCACTATGGCTACACCTTC | CASSQGSRGGTHYGYTF
TRBJ2-5 | TRBV11-2 | TRBD2 | - | TGTGCCAGCAGCTTAAAAAGCGGGACCGGGGAGACCCAGTACTTC | CASSLKSGTGETQYF
TRBJ1-1 | TRBV24-1 | TRBD1 | few | TGTGCCACTCAGACAGGGGTAAACACTGAAGCTTTCTTT | CATQTGVNTEAFF
TRBJ2-2 | TRBV6-5 | - | many | TGTGCCAGCAGTTACTCAGGCAGGGGCTGGGGCACCGGGGAGCTGTTTTTT | CASSYSGRGWGTGELFF
TRBJ1-3 | TRBV12-3/TRBV12-4 | - | many | TGTGCCTTCCCCGCAGTAAATGGAAACACCATATATTTT | CAFPAVNGNTIYF
TRBJ1-2 | TRBV18 | TRBD1 | - | TGTGCCAGCTCACCACCAGGGGGCTCCTATGGCTACACCTTC | CASSPPGGSYGYTF
TRBJ2-5 | TRBV4-2 | - | - | TGTGCCAGCAGCCCCAGGTCCACGGGAGAGACCCAGTACTTC | CASSPRSTGETQYF
TRBJ1-1 | TRBV19 | TRBD1 | many | TGTGCCAGTGGGACAGGCAAACACACTGAAGCTTTCTTT | CASGTGKHTEAFF
TRBJ2-2 | TRBV11-2 | TRBD2 | - | TGTGCCAGCAGCCTAAAGGGGACAACTAGCGGGGCCACCGGGGAGCTGTTTTTT | CASSLKGTTSGATGELFF
TRBJ2-2 | TRBV28 | TRBD2 | few | TGTGCCAGCAGTCCACCTGGGCTAGCGGGAGAGGTATCCGGGGAGCTGTTTTTT | CASSPPGLAGEVSGELFF
TRBJ1-2 | TRBV27 | - | - | TGTGCCAGCAGTTCTCCGGGGCTCCAAGAGGGCTACACCTTC | CASSSPGLQEGYTF
TRBJ2-2 | TRBV5-1 | - | few | TGCGCCAGCAGCCCGACAGTTAGGGGCACCGGGGAGCTGTTTTTT | CASSPTVRGTGELFF
TRBJ1-5 | TRBV18 | - | many | TGTGCCAGCTCACCCCAGAGGGGTCAGCCCCAGCATTTT | CASSPQRGQPQHF
TRBJ2-7 | TRBV24-1 | - | many | TGTGCCACCAGTGATTTTCCCACCTACGAGCAGTACTTC | CATSDFPTYEQYF
TRBJ2-2 | TRBV12-3/TRBV12-4 | - | many | TGTGCCAGCAGTTTAAAGGTCACCGGGGAGCTGTTTTTT | CASSLKVTGELFF
TRBJ2-7 | TRBV6-1 | TRBD2 | few | TGTGCCAGCTCCAGAAGCGGGGAAAACGAGCAGTACTTC | CASSRSGENEQYF
TRBJ1-1 | TRBV4-2 | - | few | TGTGCCAGCAGCCAAGAGCTCCGGTGGCGAGGAAGAACACTAGGGACTGAAGCTTTCTTT | CASSQELRWRGRTLGTEAFF
TRBJ2-5 | TRBV9 | - | many | TGTGCCAGCAGCGTATCTCACCAAGAGACCCAGTACTTC | CASSVSHQETQYF
TRBJ2-7 | TRBV4-1 | - | few | TGCGCCAGCAGCCAAACCGGGACCACCTACGAGCAGTACTTC | CASSQTGTTYEQYF
TRBJ2-5 | TRBV20-1 | - | few | TGCAGTGCTAACTGGCAGCAAGAGACCCAGTACTTC | CSANWQQETQYF
TRBJ2-2 | TRBV5-5 | TRBD1 | - | TGTGCCAGCAGCGGAGCCAGGGGGTGGACCGGGGAGCTGTTTTTT | CASSGARGWTGELFF
TRBJ1-6 | TRBV6-5 | TRBD1 | - | TGTGCCAGCAGTTTTGGACAGGCGGCGGATTCACCCCTCCACTTT | CASSFGQAADSPLHF
TRBJ1-1 | TRBV28 | TRBD1 | many | TGTGCCAGCAGTCCATCTACAGGGGGCGTGTCTGAAGCTTTCTTT | CASSPSTGGVSEAFF
TRBJ2-1 | TRBV6-1 | - | - | TGTGCCAGCAGGACAGGATTCAATGAGCAGTTCTTC | CASRTGFNEQFF
TRBJ2-7 | TRBV5-1 | - | many | TGCGCCAGCAGCGTTGGAGGAGCCGCCTCCTACGAGCAGTACTTC | CASSVGGAASYEQYF
TRBJ1-2 | TRBV27 | - | many | TGTGCCAGCAGACGAGACAGTTGGTTACATGATGGCTACACCTTC | CASRRDSWLHDGYTF
TRBJ1-5 | TRBV27 | TRBD1 | many | TGTGCCAGCAGCAGGGGGCCCGTTAGCAATCAGCCCCAGCATTTT | CASSRGPVSNQPQHF
TRBJ1-5 | TRBV6-7 | - | - | TGTGCCAGCAGTTACTCGAAGTACGGGGATAATCAGCCCCAGCATTTT | CASSYSKYGDNQPQHF
TRBJ2-5 | TRBV6-1 | TRBD1 | many | TGTGCCAGCACCGACAGGGATGAGACCCAGTACTTC | CASTDRDETQYF
TRBJ2-3 | TRBV12-3/TRBV12-4 | TRBD1 | many | TGTGCCAGCAGACGGACAGGGTCAGATACGCAGTATTTT | CASRRTGSDTQYF
TRBJ2-5 | TRBV12-3/TRBV12-4 | - | many | TGTGCCAGCAGTGCCCTACGGGGGATGGAGACCCAGTACTTC | CASSALRGMETQYF
TRBJ2-4 | TRBV28 | - | many | TGTGCCAGCAGTTTGCGTCAGGGCGCAAACATTAAGTACTTC | CASSLRQGANIKYF
TRBJ1-1 | TRBV5-6 | TRBD1 | few | TGTGCCAGCAGCTTTATCCCGGGACAGGGACTCCCTGAAGCTTTCTTT | CASSFIPGQGLPEAFF
TRBJ2-2 | TRBV20-1 | - | few | TGCAGTGCTCCCGGGACAACGAACACCGGGGAGCTGTTTTTT | CSAPGTTNTGELFF
TRBJ2-5 | TRBV6-1 | TRBD2 | many | TGTGCCAGCAGTGAAGTTACTAGCGGGGGCCGTGAACAAGAGACCCAGTACTTC | CASSEVTSGGREQETQYF
TRBJ2-7 | TRBV12-3/TRBV12-4 | TRBD1 | many | TGTGCCAGCAGTCCACAGGGGGCACTTGGTTACGAGCAGTACTTC | CASSPQGALGYEQYF
TRBJ1-3 | TRBV10-3 | TRBD1 | many | TGTGCCATCAGTGCCGGGACAGGGGTTGGAAACACCATATATTTT | CAISAGTGVGNTIYF
TRBJ2-7 | TRBV3-1 | TRBD1 | many | TGTGCCAGCAGCTACGGGACAGGATACGAGCAGTACTTC | CASSYGTGYEQYF
TRBJ2-2 | TRBV6-2/TRBV6-3 | - | many | TGTGCCAGCAGTTATGTCCTGAGGACCGGGGAGCTGTTTTTT | CASSYVLRTGELFF
TRBJ2-2 | TRBV7-6 | TRBD1 | many | TGTGCCAGCAGCTTAACGACAGGGGCGGTAACCGGGGAGCTGTTTTTT | CASSLTTGAVTGELFF
TRBJ2-5 | TRBV3-1 | TRBD1 | few | TGTGCCAGCAGCCAAGTTTTTCGACAGGGCGAAGAGACCCAGTACTTC | CASSQVFRQGEETQYF
TRBJ2-4 | TRBV2 | - | - | TGTGCCAGCAGTCCGGAGGTGGACAGATCTAAGTACTTC | CASSPEVDRSKYF
TRBJ2-2 | TRBV7-8 | TRBD1 | many | TGTGCCAGCAGCTCGGGACAGGGGGTTCCCTCCAACACCGGGGAGCTGTTTTTT | CASSSGQGVPSNTGELFF
TRBJ2-3 | TRBV5-1 | TRBD2 | - | TGCGCCAGCAGCCTACTAGCGGGGGATGGCACAGATACGCAGTATTTT | CASSLLAGDGTDTQYF
TRBJ1-5 | TRBV7-8 | - | many | TGTGCCAGCAGCGCCCCGGGTCGTAAGGGACTAGGTCAGCCCCAGCATTTT | CASSAPGRKGLGQPQHF
TRBJ1-1 | TRBV11-1 | - | many | TGTGCCAGCAGCCCTGAAAGGACCATCCTGAACACTGAAGCTTTCTTT | CASSPERTILNTEAFF
TRBJ1-6 | TRBV27 | - | many | TGTGCCAGCAGTGCGGGACGGCTTAATTCACCCCTCCACTTT | CASSAGRLNSPLHF
TRBJ1-2 | TRBV12-3/TRBV12-4 | - | many | TGTGCCAGCAGTTCCCATCAACAAAACTATGGCTACACCTTC | CASSSHQQNYGYTF
TRBJ2-7 | TRBV28 | TRBD1 | many | TGTGCCAGCAGTAGCATCGGACAGGCCCGCTACGAGCAGTACTTC | CASSSIGQARYEQYF